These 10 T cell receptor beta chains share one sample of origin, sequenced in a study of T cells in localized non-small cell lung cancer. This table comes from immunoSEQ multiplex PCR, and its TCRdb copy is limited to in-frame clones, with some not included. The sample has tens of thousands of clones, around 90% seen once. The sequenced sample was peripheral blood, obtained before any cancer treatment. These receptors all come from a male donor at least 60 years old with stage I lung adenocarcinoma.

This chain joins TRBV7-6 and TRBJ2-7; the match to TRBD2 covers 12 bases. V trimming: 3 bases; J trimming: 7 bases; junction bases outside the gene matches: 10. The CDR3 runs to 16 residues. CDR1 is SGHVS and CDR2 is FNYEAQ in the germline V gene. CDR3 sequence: CASSLGASGGVQEQYF. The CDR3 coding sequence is TGTGCCAGCAGCTTGGGCGCTAGCGGGGGGGTACAAGAGCAGTACTTC.

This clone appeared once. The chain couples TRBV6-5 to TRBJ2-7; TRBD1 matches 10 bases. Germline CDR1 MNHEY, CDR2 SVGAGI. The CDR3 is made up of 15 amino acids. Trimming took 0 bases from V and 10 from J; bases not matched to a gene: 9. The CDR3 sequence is CASSYSPRTGGFQYF. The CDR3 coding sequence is TGTGCCAGCAGTTACTCGCCCAGGACAGGGGGGTTTCAGTACTTC.

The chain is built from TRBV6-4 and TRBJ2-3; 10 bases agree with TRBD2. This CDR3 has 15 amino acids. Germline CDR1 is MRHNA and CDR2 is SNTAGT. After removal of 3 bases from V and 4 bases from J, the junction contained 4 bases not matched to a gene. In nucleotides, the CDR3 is TGTGCCAGCAGTGAAAGCGGGGGGGCCTCAGATACGCAGTATTTT. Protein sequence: CASSESGGASDTQYF.

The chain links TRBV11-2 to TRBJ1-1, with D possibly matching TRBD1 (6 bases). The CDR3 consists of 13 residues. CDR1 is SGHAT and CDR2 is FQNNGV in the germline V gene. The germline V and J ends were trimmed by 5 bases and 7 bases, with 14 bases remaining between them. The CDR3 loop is CASSNQYRVEAFF. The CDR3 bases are TGTGCCAGCAGCAATCAATACAGGGTTGAAGCTTTCTTT.

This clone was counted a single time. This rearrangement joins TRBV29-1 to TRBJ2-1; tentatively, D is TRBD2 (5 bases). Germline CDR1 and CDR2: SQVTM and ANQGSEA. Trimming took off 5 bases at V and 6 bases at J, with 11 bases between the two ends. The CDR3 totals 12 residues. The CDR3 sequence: CSVRFSANEQFF. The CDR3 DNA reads TGCAGCGTTCGGTTTAGCGCCAATGAGCAGTTCTTC.

DNA for the CDR3: TGCGCCAGCAGCCAAGACCCATCGGGAGGAGGCTACACCTTC. Protein: CASSQDPSGGGYTF. J is TRBJ1-2 and V is TRBV4-3; D is unclear. The CDR3 contains 14 residues. Germline lookup yields CDR1 LGHNA and CDR2 YSLEER. V was pared by 0 bases and J by 8 bases, with 13 bases between.

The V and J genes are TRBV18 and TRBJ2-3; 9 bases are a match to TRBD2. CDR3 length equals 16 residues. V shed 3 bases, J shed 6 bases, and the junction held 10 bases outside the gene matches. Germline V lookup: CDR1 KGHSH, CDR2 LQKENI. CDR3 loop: CASSPLGLAGIDTQYF. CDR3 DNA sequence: TGTGCCAGCTCACCCCTGGGGCTAGCGGGGATCGATACGCAGTATTTT.

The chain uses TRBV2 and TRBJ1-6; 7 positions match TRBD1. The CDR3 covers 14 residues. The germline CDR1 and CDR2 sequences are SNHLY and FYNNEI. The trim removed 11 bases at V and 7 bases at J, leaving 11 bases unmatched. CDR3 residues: CAGKQGLSNSPLHF. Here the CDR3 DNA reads TGTGCCGGAAAACAGGGGCTAAGCAATTCACCCCTCCACTTT.

Here the CDR3 DNA reads TGTGCCTGGAGTGGGGCTAGCGGGGGGGCATCAGATACGCAGTATTTT. Encoded protein: CAWSGASGGASDTQYF. The chain combines TRBV30 with TRBJ2-3; TRBD2 matches at 12 bases. J gave up 4 bases and V 1 base, and 6 bases lay outside the gene matches. The CDR3 is made up of 16 amino acids. The germline CDR1 and CDR2 sequences are GTSNPN and SVGIG (reference sequence).

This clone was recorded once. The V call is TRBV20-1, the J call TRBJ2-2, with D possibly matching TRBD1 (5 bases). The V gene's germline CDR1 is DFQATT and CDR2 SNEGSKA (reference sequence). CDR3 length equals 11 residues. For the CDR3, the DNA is TGCGCCCCCCAGGGTCCCGGGGAGCTGTTTTTT. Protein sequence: CAPQGPGELFF.